The rows below give T cell receptor beta chains drawn from one sample of a study of T cells in Graves' hyperthyroidism and ophthalmopathy. One entry per CDR3 protein, called by TCRdb with MiXCR from the multiplex PCR reads. The table has about 260,000 distinct CDR3 sequences, 25% to 30% seen once. The sample was blood. The receptors were gathered from a man aged 40-50 years with Graves' hyperthyroidism that later progressed to Graves' ophthalmopathy. The CDR3 runs from the conserved cysteine through the conserved F or W. A D gene is named only where the DNA matches it firmly. The listing skips clone size in some rows; elsewhere it reads once, few, many or a size class.

D	size	J	V	DNA	CDR3
TRBD2	NA	TRBJ2-7	TRBV7-3	TGTGCCAGCAGCTTACTAGCGGGAGATATCTTCTACGAGCAGTACTTC	CASSLLAGDIFYEQYF
NA	many	TRBJ2-4	TRBV20-1	TGCAGTGCTAGTGGCGTGGGGTTCAACATTCAGTACTTC	CSASGVGFNIQYF
NA	NA	TRBJ1-2	TRBV20-1	TGCAGTGCTTATGAAAACTATGGCTACACCTTC	CSAYENYGYTF
TRBD2	many	TRBJ2-7	TRBV28	TGTGCCAGCAGTCGCGGACTAGCGGACCCTGGTAGGTACGAGCAGTACTTC	CASSRGLADPGRYEQYF
NA	many	TRBJ1-2	TRBV4-2	TGTGCCAGCAGCCAAGGGGGGGGAGGTGCCACCCTCAATGGCTACACCTTC	CASSQGGGGATLNGYTF
NA	many	TRBJ1-5	TRBV7-9	TGTGCCAGCGGTCCGGGGGGGGTCTGGCAGCCCCAGCATTTT	CASGPGGVWQPQHF
TRBD2	many	TRBJ2-7	TRBV12-3/TRBV12-4	TGTGCCAGTAAAGCTAGCGGCTCCGGTTCCTACGAGCAGTACTTC	CASKASGSGSYEQYF
NA	many	TRBJ2-5	TRBV28	TGTGCCAGCAGTACGCCTGGACCTGGGGAGACCCAGTACTTC	CASSTPGPGETQYF
TRBD1	few	TRBJ1-6	TRBV3-1	TGTGCCAGCAGCCCGGACAGGGCCTTTAATTCACCCCTCCACTTT	CASSPDRAFNSPLHF
TRBD1	once	TRBJ1-5	TRBV24-1	TGTGCCACCCAACCCCTGAGAGGACAGGGGAGGGTGGCCCAGCATTTT	CATQPLRGQGRVAQHF
NA	many	TRBJ1-1	TRBV19	TGTGCCAGTAGTATTGCGCATTCACCAAACACTGAAGCTTTCTTT	CASSIAHSPNTEAFF
NA	many	TRBJ2-7	TRBV12-3/TRBV12-4	TGTGCCAGCAGTGCTGGGGTGAGGACGGGCGAGCAGTACTTC	CASSAGVRTGEQYF
NA	NA	TRBJ1-1	TRBV15	TGTGCCACCAGCAGTCAAATTGAAGCTTTCTTT	CATSSQIEAFF
NA	NA	TRBJ1-2	TRBV24-1	TGTGCCACCAGTGACGGACAGTACGGGAACTATGGCTACACCTTC	CATSDGQYGNYGYTF
NA	NA	TRBJ1-1	TRBV18	TGTGCCAGCTCACAGGTTCATTCGGACAGAATTTATGAAGCTTTCTTT	CASSQVHSDRIYEAFF
NA	NA	TRBJ2-7	TRBV6-2/TRBV6-3	TGTGCCAGCAGTTACCCCGAAGCCTACAGGGCCTCCTACGAGCAGTACTTC	CASSYPEAYRASYEQYF
NA	many	TRBJ2-7	TRBV5-1	TGCGCCAGCAGCTTGGCTGGCGGGACCAATTACGAGCAGTACTTC	CASSLAGGTNYEQYF
NA	NA	TRBJ1-1	TRBV6-1	TGTGCCGGGGCCAGGGATGTAAGGACTGAAGCTTTCTTT	CAGARDVRTEAFF
NA	NA	TRBJ1-2	TRBV20-1	TGCAGTGCTAGAATGAGAGTCCGGGAGGTAGGCGGCTACACCTTC	CSARMRVREVGGYTF
NA	NA	TRBJ1-2	TRBV19	TGTGCCAGTAGTATTTCCGGATTCTATGGCTACACCTTC	CASSISGFYGYTF
NA	few	TRBJ2-5	TRBV9	TGTGCCAGCAGCGTAGATGGCCGGGGGTGGGACCGAATGGACCAGTACTTC	CASSVDGRGWDRMDQYF
NA	NA	TRBJ1-1	TRBV11-1	TGTGCCAGCAGCTTCGTTTACACTGAAGCTTTCTTT	CASSFVYTEAFF
NA	many	TRBJ2-7	TRBV25-1	TGTGCCAGCGCGAGGGGGGTAGGGGCCTACGAGCAGTACTTC	CASARGVGAYEQYF
NA	many	TRBJ1-2	TRBV7-9	TGTGCCAGCAGCTTAGAGGCCGACCCTAACTATGGCTACACCTTC	CASSLEADPNYGYTF
TRBD1	many	TRBJ2-7	TRBV4-2	TGTGCCAGCAGCCAAGATTTGGACAGGGGGCTCGACGAGCAGTACTTC	CASSQDLDRGLDEQYF
NA	few	TRBJ2-5	TRBV2	TGTGCCAGCACCCCTCCCGGGGGTAGAGAGACCCAGTACTTC	CASTPPGGRETQYF
TRBD1	many	TRBJ1-1	TRBV7-9	TGTGCCAGCAGCAGGACAGGGTCGGGACAAACTGAAGCTTTCTTT	CASSRTGSGQTEAFF
NA	many	TRBJ1-1	TRBV20-1	TGCAGTGCTGGCCCTCCGGGAAACACTGAAGCTTTCTTT	CSAGPPGNTEAFF
TRBD2	many	TRBJ2-4	TRBV5-1	TGCGCCAGCAGACCAACTAGCGGCGGAGGGGACATTCAGTACTTC	CASRPTSGGGDIQYF
NA	many	TRBJ2-4	TRBV7-2	TGTGCCAGCAGCACACGCGAGGGCAAAAACATTCAGTACTTC	CASSTREGKNIQYF
NA	many	TRBJ1-2	TRBV11-2	TGTGCCAGCAGCCCCGACATTAACTATGGCTACACCTTC	CASSPDINYGYTF
TRBD1	few	TRBJ2-4	TRBV20-1	TGCAGTGCTTTGACAGGGTTCTTAGCCAAAAACATTCAGTACTTC	CSALTGFLAKNIQYF
NA	NA	TRBJ1-2	TRBV12-3/TRBV12-4	TGTGCCAGCAGTTTCAGCAACTACTATGGCTACACCTTC	CASSFSNYYGYTF
NA	NA	TRBJ1-1	TRBV6-2/TRBV6-3	TGTGCCAGCAGCTGGAGCATGAACACTGAAGCTTTCTTT	CASSWSMNTEAFF
NA	many	TRBJ2-4	TRBV20-1	TGCAGTGCTAGAGTCTCACGGACCCCAACCTGGTTAGCCAAAAACATTCAGTACTTC	CSARVSRTPTWLAKNIQYF
TRBD1	NA	TRBJ2-7	TRBV28	TGTGCCAGCAGGTCCGGGACAGGTGGCTCCGAGCAGTACTTC	CASRSGTGGSEQYF
NA	many	TRBJ1-3	TRBV28	TGTGCCAGCACCCGGGGGGGAGGGCCTGGAAACACCATATATTTT	CASTRGGGPGNTIYF
TRBD2	many	TRBJ2-7	TRBV6-5	TGTGCCAGCAGTTACAGGCTAGCGGGAAGAAGGTACTTC	CASSYRLAGRRYF
NA	NA	TRBJ1-2	TRBV30	TGTGCCTGGGAAACAGGCCTTCCTGCCATTTATGGCTACACCTTC	CAWETGLPAIYGYTF
NA	many	TRBJ2-5	TRBV19	TGTGCCAGTAGTATGGGCCCCGTCGGGGGAAGTGGAGAGACCCAGTACTTC	CASSMGPVGGSGETQYF
NA	many	TRBJ1-2	TRBV28	TGTGCCAGCATGTCTCGGGACGGAGTCTTTGGCTACACCTTC	CASMSRDGVFGYTF
NA	many	TRBJ2-2	TRBV5-1	TGCGCCAGCCGCCCGCCCGCACGGGGTAACACCGGGGAGCTGTTTTTT	CASRPPARGNTGELFF
TRBD2	few	TRBJ2-5	TRBV6-1	TGTGCCAGCAGTGTGAATGCGGGGGGTTTAGAGACCCAGTACTTC	CASSVNAGGLETQYF
TRBD1	many	TRBJ1-5	TRBV4-1	TGCGCCAGCAGCTGGGGGACAGGGGGCGCGCAGCCCCAGCATTTT	CASSWGTGGAQPQHF
NA	many	TRBJ1-1	TRBV6-1	TGTGCCAGCACCGTAAACACTGAAGCTTTCTTT	CASTVNTEAFF
NA	NA	TRBJ2-7	TRBV28	TGTGCCAGCAGTTTAGGTCCCACCTCCGAGCAGTACTTC	CASSLGPTSEQYF
NA	many	TRBJ1-2	TRBV7-9	TGTGCCAGCAGCTTTGTTAACTATGGCTACACCTTC	CASSFVNYGYTF
NA	few	TRBJ2-2	TRBV29-1	TGCAGCGTTGGGGGGGCCGGGTACACCGGGGAGCTGTTTTTT	CSVGGAGYTGELFF
NA	few	TRBJ1-1	TRBV6-5	TGTGCCAGCAGTTATGGACTAGCCGTGAACACTGAAGCTTTCTTT	CASSYGLAVNTEAFF